The 21 T cell receptor beta chains in this list originate from one sample, sequenced in a study of blood T cells in healthy people across ages. Using a J-beta primer mix together with a sample-barcoded 5' primer, a second PCR was run for roughly 6 to 11 cycles. Via MiXCR, TCRdb re-called the 5' RACE reads, giving one row per CDR3 protein. The repertoire holds about 780,000 distinct CDR3 sequences, with 46% as singletons. The sample comprised blood. These receptors originate from a man at least 80 years old in good health.

The chain recombines TRBV28 with TRBJ2-6; either TRBD1 or TRBD2 may supply D (5 bases each). CDR3 size: 16 residues. From germline, CDR1 is MDHEN and CDR2 SYDVKM. The V gene lost 6 bases and the J gene lost 0 bases, with 12 bases spanning the gap. The chain's CDR3 is CASSRDLPSGANVLTF. The DNA of the CDR3 is TGTGCCAGCAGCCGGGACCTACCCTCTGGGGCCAACGTCCTGACTTTC.

This clonotype was counted at least ten times. The chain links TRBV7-9 to TRBJ1-2; possibly TRBD1 for D (5 bases). The CDR3 contains 16 residues. From germline, CDR1 is SEHNR and CDR2 FQNEAQ (reference sequence). Trimming removed 5 bases from V and 6 bases from J, with 22 bases in between. The CDR3 DNA follows: TGTGCCAGCAGCGCCAAGGGGACCCTATCGCCCCATGGCTACACCTTC. Its translation: CASSAKGTLSPHGYTF.

The table lists this clonotype with a few counts. CDR3 bases: TGTGCCACCAGCAGAAGGGGGTCCGGCTCCTACGAGCAGTACTTC. Its protein is CATSRRGSGSYEQYF. The gene calls are TRBV15 and TRBJ2-7; the D gene is possibly TRBD1 (6 bases). V was clipped by 2 bases and J by 0 bases, with 11 bases between them. This CDR3 region has 15 residues. The V gene's germline CDR1 is LNHNV and CDR2 YYDKDF (reference sequence).

In this sample, this clonotype turned up many times. The gene calls are TRBV7-2 and TRBJ2-1; D gene uncertain. Trimming took off 3 bases at V and 5 bases at J, with 5 bases between the two ends. The CDR3 extends over 12 amino acids. The germline CDR1 and CDR2 sequences are SGHTA and FQGNSA. Here the CDR3 reads CASSFHHNEQFF. CDR3 sequence (DNA): TGTGCCAGCAGCTTCCATCACAATGAGCAGTTCTTC. Full variable domain (remainder filled in from reference TRBV7-2 and TRBJ2-1): GAGVSQSPSNKVTEKGKDVELRCDPISGHTALYWYRQSLGQGLEFLIYFQGNSAPDKSGLPSDRFSAERTGGSVSTLTIQRTQQEDSAVYLCASSFHHNEQFFGPGTRLTVL.

This clonotype was observed a few times. The chain employs TRBV5-1 and TRBJ2-5; unclear D gene. Trimming pared 5 bases from V and 1 base from J, leaving 12 bases between. This CDR3 has 14 amino acids. Per the germline V gene, CDR1 is SGHRS and CDR2 is YFSETQ. This CDR3 reads CASRYGLGQETQYF. CDR3 nucleotide sequence: TGCGCCAGCAGGTATGGGCTGGGCCAAGAGACCCAGTACTTC.

V gene TRBV24-1 combines with J gene TRBJ1-4; D is unclear. The length of the CDR3 is 13 residues. Germline lookup yields CDR1 KGHDR and CDR2 SFDVKD. Deletions cut 3 bases from V and 0 bases from J, with 1 base between. In nucleotides, the CDR3 is TGTGCCACCAGTGATGCAACTAATGAAAAACTGTTTTTT. Its translation is CATSDATNEKLFF.

V gene TRBV20-1 combines with J gene TRBJ2-5; 8 bases fit TRBD2. The germline V gene has CDR1 DFQATT and CDR2 SNEGSKA (reference sequence). Trimming cost V 6 bases and J 2 bases; bases outside gene matches: 8. CDR3 length equals 14 residues. In DNA form, the CDR3 reads TGCAGTGCAACTATAGCGGGGAATCAAGAGACCCAGTACTTC. It yields the protein CSATIAGNQETQYF.

This clonotype was detected once. This rearrangement joins TRBV5-1 to TRBJ1-2; 7 positions match TRBD1. The junction had 7 bases not matched to a gene; V was cut back by 4 bases and J by 4 bases. Germline assignment: CDR1 SGHRS and CDR2 YFSETQ. There are 14 residues in the CDR3. CDR3 sequence (DNA): TGCGCCAGCAGCGGAGACAGGGTGACCTATGGCTACACCTTC. This encodes CASSGDRVTYGYTF.

V usage is TRBV29-1 and J usage is TRBJ2-2, with D possibly being TRBD1 (7 bases). This CDR3 is built from 14 residues. Trimming cost V 6 bases and J 1 base, with 12 bases left between them. The V gene's germline CDR1 is SQVTM and CDR2 ANQGSEA. The DNA for the CDR3 is TGCAGCGTAGGACAGGAGGGGAACACCGGGGAGCTGTTTTTT. Protein: CSVGQEGNTGELFF.

Concerning this clonotype: This may arise from a read error, as a much more abundant clone is one base away. The chain uses TRBV29-1 and TRBJ2-5; D is unresolved. The J call may be incorrect, as the DNA end agrees better with TRBJ2-7. Germline CDR1 SQVTM, CDR2 ANQGSEA. The CDR3 runs 12 residues. Written as DNA, the CDR3 is TGCAGCGTTCAAGAGAGTTTGGGCGAGCAGTACTTC. Its protein product is CSVQESLGEQYF.

To note about this clonotype: This may come from a read error, since a much larger clone is one base off. The V and J genes are TRBV7-6 and TRBJ2-5, with D perhaps matching TRBD1 or TRBD2 (5 bases each). The CDR3 loop spans 15 amino acids. Trimming pared 3 bases from V and 11 bases from J, leaving 22 bases between. The germline CDR1 and CDR2 sequences are SGHVS and FNYEAQ. The CDR3 spells CASSFMGRANNEQYF. The CDR3 coding sequence is TGTGCCAGCAGCTTCATGGGGCGGGCCAACAATGAGCAGTACTTC.

This clonotype was seen more than once but under ten times. V is TRBV7-2 and J is TRBJ2-1; 9 bases line up with TRBD2. CDR3 size: 17 residues. Per germline, CDR1 SGHTA and CDR2 FQGNSA. V dropped 5 bases and J dropped 9; count of bases not matched to a gene: 17. In DNA form, the CDR3 reads TGTGCCAGCAGCCCGCAAATTTTGGCGGGAGGGTGGAGTGAGCAGTTCTTC. Its protein product is CASSPQILAGGWSEQFF. Complete variable domain (other parts from reference TRBV7-2 and TRBJ2-1): GAGVSQSPSNKVTEKGKDVELRCDPISGHTALYWYRQSLGQGLEFLIYFQGNSAPDKSGLPSDRFSAERTGGSVSTLTIQRTQQEDSAVYLCASSPQILAGGWSEQFFGPGTRLTVL.

The chain links TRBV7-6 to TRBJ2-3, with TRBD1 matching 9 bases. The germline V gene encodes CDR1 SGHVS and CDR2 FNYEAQ. This CDR3 is built from 16 residues. V shed 5 bases and J 3 bases; nucleotides not matched to a gene: 9. The CDR3 reads CASSPTGQGGTDTQYF. In DNA, the CDR3 is TGTGCCAGCAGCCCCACGGGACAGGGTGGTACAGATACGCAGTATTTT.

About this clonotype itself: This may arise from a read error, as a much more abundant clone is one base away. It is unclear where the CDR3 begins or ends on the DNA, so no DNA is shown, and the CDR3 is as TCRdb lists it. The chain is built from TRBV29-1 and TRBJ2-4; the DNA was not used to check the table's D call, TRBD1. The CDR3 has 13 residues if both end residues are counted. Germline V gene lookup returns CDR1 SQVTM and CDR2 ANQGSEA. Here the CDR3 reads CSVGRGAGETQCF.

This clonotype was detected many times. V and J are TRBV15 and TRBJ2-5; possible D gene TRBD1, 5 bases. Germline loops: CDR1 LNHNV, CDR2 YYDKDF (reference sequence). Trimming pared 1 base from V and 3 bases from J, leaving 9 bases between. There are 14 residues in the CDR3. The CDR3 region is CATSRVGREETQYF. In nucleotides, the CDR3 is TGTGCCACCAGCAGAGTTGGCAGGGAAGAGACCCAGTACTTC.

The V gene is TRBV20-1, the J gene TRBJ1-3; D possibly corresponds to TRBD1 (5 bases). The CDR3 runs to 15 residues. V lost 0 bases and J 1 base, leaving 10 bases between the germline ends. Germline assignment: CDR1 DFQATT and CDR2 SNEGSKA (reference sequence). CDR3 in amino acids: CSARERQTSGNTIYF. The CDR3 nucleotides read TGCAGTGCTAGAGAACGACAGACATCTGGAAACACCATATATTTT.

This clonotype was seen more than once but under ten times. J is TRBJ2-5 and V is TRBV28; no definite D call. The DNA end lines up better with TRBJ2-7; the J call may be wrong. CDR3 length: 13 residues. Germline CDR1 reads MDHEN; CDR2 reads SYDVKM. The CDR3 DNA reads TGTGCCAGCACAGGAGCCCTTATTTACGAGCAGTACTTC. Amino acid sequence: CASTGALIYEQYF.

The sample holds many counts of this clonotype. This chain uses TRBV10-3 with TRBJ2-6; no reliable D call. The length of the CDR3 is 16 residues. Germline-derived CDR1 and CDR2 are ENHRY and SYGVKD. Between the trimmed V and J ends, which lost 3 bases and 0 bases, there was a span of 9 bases. The CDR3 DNA reads as TGTGCCATCAGTGAACGCGGATTCTCTGGGGCCAACGTCCTGACTTTC. It codes for CAISERGFSGANVLTF.

The chain couples TRBV14 to TRBJ1-6; no clear D gene. With 3 bases removed from V and 9 bases from J, the gap between germline ends came to 12 bases. The CDR3 length is 14 residues. Germline CDR1 reads SGHDN; CDR2 reads FVKESK. The CDR3 region has the DNA TGTGCCAGCAGCCACCGGGCTTGGGGTTCACCCCTCCACTTT. Translating it yields CASSHRAWGSPLHF.

J is TRBJ2-5 and V is TRBV3-1; D is possibly TRBD2 (5 bases). The CDR3 loop spans 14 amino acids. The germline V and J ends were trimmed by 2 bases and 5 bases, with 12 bases remaining between them. CDR1 is LGHDT, CDR2 YNNKEL, per germline (reference sequence). CDR3: CASSQTGSGETQYF. As DNA, the CDR3 is TGTGCCAGCAGCCAAACGGGATCCGGGGAGACCCAGTACTTC.

In its sample, this clonotype was seen a few times. The V gene is TRBV6-6, the J gene TRBJ2-7, with D possibly TRBD2 on 5 matching bases. V shed 6 bases and J shed 0 bases, with 9 bases lying between them. Germline CDR1 and CDR2: MNHNY and SVGAGI (reference sequence). The CDR3 covers 13 residues. The CDR3 DNA follows: TGTGCCAGCAGCGAAGGGAGCTCCTACGAGCAGTACTTC. Amino acids: CASSEGSSYEQYF.